These 10 T cell receptor beta chains were all obtained from the same sample, sequenced in a study of blood T cell repertoires in COVID-19. Assay: immunoSEQ multiplex PCR; the TCRdb copy retains only in-frame clones and omits some. Of about 320,000 clones detected, around 90% appear once; the ten largest clones hold roughly 2.6%. Sequenced: PBMCs or T cells enriched from blood (not recorded which). Source of these receptors: a man between 60 and 75 years old who had recovered from COVID-19.

V is TRBV6-5 and J is TRBJ1-6, with D possibly matching TRBD1 (6 bases). From germline, CDR1 is MNHEY and CDR2 SVGAGI. The CDR3 is 15 residues long. V was cut by 2 bases and J by 6 bases, with 11 bases left in between. The CDR3 DNA follows: TGTGCCAGCAGTTACGGTGGCAGGGGTAATTCACCCCTCCACTTT. Translating it yields CASSYGGRGNSPLHF.

The chain couples TRBV9 to TRBJ1-3; D may be TRBD1 (5 bases). Germline CDR1 SGDLS, CDR2 YYNGEE. The CDR3 length is 14 residues. Trimming shortened V by 6 bases and J by 0 bases, and 10 bases separated the two germline ends. CDR3 sequence: CASTPGDSGNTIYF. The CDR3, as DNA: TGTGCCAGCACTCCGGGGGACTCTGGAAACACCATATATTTT.

This sequence joins TRBV7-3 and TRBJ2-2; TRBD1 matches at 10 bases. V trimming: 5 bases; J trimming: 6 bases; junction bases outside the gene matches: 6. Germline V gene data show CDR1 as SGHTA and CDR2 as FQGTGA. The CDR3 totals 15 residues. CDR3 in amino acids: CASSPGTGAAGELFF. CDR3 DNA: TGTGCCAGCAGCCCGGGGACAGGGGCTGCCGGGGAGCTGTTTTTT.

In its sample, this clone was seen a few times. The chain recombines TRBV11-1 with TRBJ2-7, with D maybe TRBD1 (6 bases). CDR1 and CDR2 from the germline V gene are SGHAT and FQDESV (reference sequence). The CDR3 totals 14 residues. The V and J ends lost 5 bases and 1 base respectively, with 12 bases between them. This CDR3 is CASSPDRTSYEQYF. CDR3 sequence (DNA): TGTGCCAGCAGCCCCGACAGGACATCCTACGAGCAGTACTTC.

This clone was detected only once. The chain couples TRBV19 to TRBJ2-7; 8 positions agree with TRBD1. V lost 7 bases, J lost 2 bases, and 7 bases stayed unmatched. CDR1 is LNHDA, CDR2 SQIVND, per germline (reference sequence). The CDR3 has 14 amino acids. The CDR3 reads CASTFGQGAYEQYF. DNA of the CDR3: TGTGCCAGTACCTTCGGACAGGGCGCCTACGAGCAGTACTTC.

This sequence joins TRBV5-1 and TRBJ2-3; tentative D call: TRBD2 (5 bases). The length of the CDR3 is 16 residues. Germline V CDR1 and CDR2: SGHRS, YFSETQ. Trimming pared 0 bases from V and 0 bases from J, leaving 11 bases between. This CDR3 is CASSLVGSLSTDTQYF. CDR3 sequence (DNA): TGCGCCAGCAGCTTGGTGGGGAGCCTTAGCACAGATACGCAGTATTTT. The full variable domain, its missing parts supplied by reference TRBV5-1 and TRBJ2-3, is KAGVTQTPRYLIKTRGQQVTLSCSPISGHRSVSWYQQTPGQGLQFLFEYFSETQRNKGNFPGRFSGRQFSNSRSEMNVSTLELGDSALYLCASSLVGSLSTDTQYFGPGTRLTVL.

The chain is built from TRBV6-2 or TRBV6-3 and TRBJ2-1; 10 bases are shared with TRBD2. Looked up from germline, CDR1 is MNHEY and CDR2 is SVGEGT. J lost 6 bases, V lost 6 bases, and 11 bases had no gene match. This CDR3 comprises 16 residues. The CDR3 DNA sequence: TGTGCCAGCAGCCGCCCGAGTAGCGGGGGGCTCAATGAGCAGTTCTTC. It specifies CASSRPSSGGLNEQFF.

The chain joins TRBV5-4 to TRBJ2-7, with 11 bases identical to TRBD1. From germline, CDR1 is SGHNT and CDR2 YYREEE (reference sequence). Trimming removed 4 bases from V and 5 bases from J; junction bases left unmatched: 5. The CDR3 totals 14 residues. CDR3 region: CASSRTGGADEQYF. The CDR3 DNA reads as TGTGCCAGCAGCAGGACAGGGGGCGCAGACGAGCAGTACTTC.

The chain links TRBV12-3 or TRBV12-4 to TRBJ1-6, with TRBD1 matching 7 bases. The CDR3 loop spans 12 amino acids. V gave up 3 bases and J gave up 15 bases; unmatched junction bases: 5. The CDR3 bases are TGTGCCAGCAGTTTGAGGGACAGTGTCCTCCACTTT. This encodes CASSLRDSVLHF.

This sequence joins TRBV30 and TRBJ2-5; 7 nucleotides match TRBD1. This CDR3 has 13 amino acids. V lost 7 bases to trimming and J lost 1 base; unmatched junction nucleotides: 6. Looked up from germline, CDR1 is GTSNPN and CDR2 is SVGIG (reference sequence). The CDR3 DNA sequence: TGTGCCTCATCCCGGGACAGCCAAGAGACCCAGTACTTC. Amino acid sequence: CASSRDSQETQYF.